This T cell receptor beta chain was recorded in a study of identical twins. Study-wide findings and caveats: Cross-sectional statistics, not tracking of the same donors, supported the conclusions.

TCRdb called the 5' RACE reads again in MiXCR, with one record for every CDR3 protein. Seen here are approximately 220,000 distinct CDR3 sequences, approximately 8.3% observed once, and the top ten hold about 1.8%. This clonotype has a handful of counts. Its specificity is unknown. This CDR3 spans 15 amino acids. Germline lookup yields CDR1 DFQATT and CDR2 SNEGSKA (reference sequence). V lost 5 bases, J lost 7 bases, and 15 bases stayed unmatched. The same data also went into a second study, on yellow fever vaccine responses in identical twins.

This chain joins TRBV20-1 and TRBJ2-7; 9 bases fit TRBD2. This receptor was identified in a woman under 30 in good health. The sequenced sample consisted of memory (CD45RO+) T cells sorted from blood. This CDR3 is CSAERPASGTQEQYF. Here the CDR3 DNA reads TGCAGTGCTGAGAGGCCGGCTAGCGGGACCCAGGAGCAGTACTTC.